This T cell receptor beta chain appears in the sequencing data of a study of blood T cell repertoires in COVID-19. The wider study: In each case, the material was cDNA or gDNA derived from T cells, B-cell-depleted T cells, or PBMCs.

Authors' methods: Using reference gene primer amplification, nucleated cell counts were estimated. Data came from immunoSEQ multiplex PCR; TCRdb stores just in-frame clones and leaves some out. V, J and clone size reflect that table, while D and trimming were determined from the DNA. The sample lists approximately 450,000 clones, 80% to 90% occurring once. The germline gives CDR1 MDHEN, CDR2 SYDVKM. After removal of 7 bases from V and 6 bases from J, the junction contained 6 bases not matched to a gene. This CDR3 region has 13 residues. In assigning cohorts, the study relied on participant-reported clinical history. Cohort 3 donors counted as recovered after two negative PCRs, clearance, or resolved symptoms.

This receptor was taken from a man aged 25 to 40 who had recovered from COVID-19. The chain recombines TRBV28 with TRBJ2-7; TRBD1 agrees at 10 bases. Sequencing was carried out using PBMCs or T cells enriched from blood (not recorded which). The CDR3 bases are TGTGCCAGCAAAGGGACAGGGGCCGCCGAGCAGTACTTC. Residues: CASKGTGAAEQYF. The full variable domain, completed using reference TRBV28 and TRBJ2-7, is DVKVTQSSRYLVKRTGEKVFLECVQDMDHENMFWYRQDPGLGLRLIYFSYDVKMKEKGDIPEGYSVSREKKERFSLILESASTNQTSMYLCASKGTGAAEQYFGPGTRLTVT.